This T cell receptor (beta chain) emerged from a study of T cell changes during pregnancy in multiple sclerosis. V trimming: 3 bases; J trimming: 6 bases; junction bases outside the gene matches: 7. CDR1 and CDR2 (germline): ENHRY, SYGVKD. The CDR3 spans 14 residues. Only in-frame clones appear in the TCRdb table, and some are missing; sequencing was by immunoSEQ multiplex PCR. Here the sample spans some 39,000 clones, 80% to 95% being singletons. Sequenced here: CD4+ T cells from peripheral blood mononuclear cells, sampled in the third trimester of pregnancy. The sequence derives from a female donor in good health, enrolled as a control in a pregnancy study. This chain connects TRBV10-3 to TRBJ1-1; TRBD1 aligns across 7 bases. The CDR3 sequence: CAISDQQGIAEAFF. The CDR3 coding sequence is TGTGCCATCAGTGACCAACAGGGGATAGCTGAAGCTTTCTTT.